This T cell receptor (beta chain) was captured by sequencing in a study of T cell responses to AZD1222 COVID-19 vaccine (dated by TCRdb to the early 2020s). Notes on the research overall: AZD1222 recipients given second doses at about 4 weeks or at about 12 weeks were pooled, since spike-specific TCR depth and breadth were not found to differ between the two schedules. A total of just over 230 trial participants underwent TCR sequencing, of whom about 210 had received two doses of AZD1222 and approximately 26 had received two doses of the MenACWY control vaccine. Enrollment into the trials was organized by age into subgroups of 18-55, 56-69 and 70-plus years, and those subgroups contained approximately 160, 26 and 62 TCR-sequenced participants, respectively.

The CDR3 contains 13 residues, cysteine and phenylalanine counted. Only the CDR3 region is kept as DNA, spanning 39 bases read in frame from base 1. Clipping removes 2 bases from V and 6 bases from J, with 6 as the unmatched junction base count. The germline V gene (reference sequence) sets CDR1 to GTSNPN and CDR2 to SVGIG. The CDR3 regions of human TCRbeta chains were analyzed by immunosequencing. In the paper's pipeline: Repertoire TCRs were checked for matches against a reference library of SARS-CoV-2-specific TCRs that had been generated using the MIRA antigen-specificity platform. Breadth meant the fraction of unique TCRs that were SARS-CoV-2-associated, whereas depth meant the fraction of total T cells that were SARS-CoV-2-associated. Each spike-specific TCR was assigned to its reactive spike region and to a CD4 or CD8 class using the MIRA data. Log10-transformed breadth and depth values were compared by one-way ANOVA with Sidak's multiple comparisons tests. The table comes from immuneACCESS by way of TCRdb, which keeps in-frame sequences with V and J called. Part of the clones is missing from these tables; in studies checked, under half for an unresolved V gene and the rest for unknown reasons. The DNA was the basis for D and trimming; V, J and clone size are from that table. For this sample the table gives more than 110,000 clones, of which 80% to 90% were detected only once. The biggest ten clones account for 7.5% to 8.5% of the sample.

The sample's time point label, in plain terms: baseline before first vaccination. Vaccinee samples came from UK trials COV001 and COV002, including a single-blind randomized controlled phase 2/3 trial of AZD1222 (ChAdOx1 nCoV-19) in healthy adults. Trial participant PBMC samples were collected at day 0 and day 28 after the second dose for TCRbeta chain sequencing. This clone occurred once. Its antigen is not yet known. Base qualities are not provided; no much larger clone lies one nucleotide away. General conclusions and limits of the study: Most participants were white British and females outnumbered males, and the authors suggested that clonal diversity may have been underestimated. Epitopes outside the regions mutated in the B.1.351 and B.1.1.7 variants were reportedly recognized by nearly half of the unique spike-specific TCRs. The whole spike protein was spanned by vaccine-associated CD4 TCRs, and dominant responses were seen in regions 160-218 and 743-854. Only five or six AZD1222 recipients were SARS-CoV-2 seropositive at baseline, limiting conclusions about previously exposed vaccinees. In the small 56-69-year group, the increase in depth fell short of significance, most likely because of low power. Because no samples from the day 14 peak response were available, repertoires could be characterized only after the peak T cell response. Spike-specific TCR breadth and depth rose significantly after two AZD1222 doses compared with day 0 and with MenACWY recipients.

The chain was built from TRBV30 and TRBJ1-1, with TRBD1 identical over 7 junction bases. The TCR originated in an adult in good health. The source was peripheral blood, collected on day 0 of AZD1222 vaccination. This receptor has the CDR3 CAWSRGQEPEAFF. DNA sequence: TGTGCCTGGAGTAGGGGGCAGGAACCTGAAGCTTTCTTT.